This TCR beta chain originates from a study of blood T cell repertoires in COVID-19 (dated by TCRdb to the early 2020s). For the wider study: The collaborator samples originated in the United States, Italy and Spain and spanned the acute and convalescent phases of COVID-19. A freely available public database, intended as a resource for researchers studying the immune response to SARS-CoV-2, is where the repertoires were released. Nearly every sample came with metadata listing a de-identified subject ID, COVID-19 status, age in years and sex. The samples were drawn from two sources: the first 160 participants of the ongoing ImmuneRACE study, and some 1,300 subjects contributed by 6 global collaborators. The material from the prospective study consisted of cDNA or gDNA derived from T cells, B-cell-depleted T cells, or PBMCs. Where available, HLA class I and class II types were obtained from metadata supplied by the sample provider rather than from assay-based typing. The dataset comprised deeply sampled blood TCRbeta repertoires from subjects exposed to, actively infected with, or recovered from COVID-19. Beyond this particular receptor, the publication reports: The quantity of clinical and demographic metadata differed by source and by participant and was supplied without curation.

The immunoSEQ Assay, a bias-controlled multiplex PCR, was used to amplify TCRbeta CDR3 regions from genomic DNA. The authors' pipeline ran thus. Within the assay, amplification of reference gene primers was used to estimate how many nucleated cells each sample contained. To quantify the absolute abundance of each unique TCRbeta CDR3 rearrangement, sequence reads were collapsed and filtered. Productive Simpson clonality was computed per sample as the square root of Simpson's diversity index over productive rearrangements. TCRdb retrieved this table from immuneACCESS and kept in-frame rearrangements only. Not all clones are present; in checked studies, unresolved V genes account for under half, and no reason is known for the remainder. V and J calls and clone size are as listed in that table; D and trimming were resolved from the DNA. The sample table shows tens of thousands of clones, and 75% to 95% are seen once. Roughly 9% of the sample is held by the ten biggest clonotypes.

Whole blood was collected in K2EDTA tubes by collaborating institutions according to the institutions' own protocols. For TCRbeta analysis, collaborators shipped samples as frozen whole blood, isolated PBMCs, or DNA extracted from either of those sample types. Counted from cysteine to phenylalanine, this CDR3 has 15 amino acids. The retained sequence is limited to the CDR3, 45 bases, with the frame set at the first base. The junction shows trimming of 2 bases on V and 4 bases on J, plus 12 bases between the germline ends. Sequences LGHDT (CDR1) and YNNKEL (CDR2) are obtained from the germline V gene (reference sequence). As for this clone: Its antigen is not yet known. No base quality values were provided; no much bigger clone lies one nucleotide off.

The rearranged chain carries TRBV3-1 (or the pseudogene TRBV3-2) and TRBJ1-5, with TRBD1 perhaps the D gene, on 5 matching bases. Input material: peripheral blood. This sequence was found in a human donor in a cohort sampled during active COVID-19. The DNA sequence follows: TGTGCCAGCAGCCAAAGGAACAAGGGGAATCAGCCCCAGCATTTT. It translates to CASSQRNKGNQPQHF.